A single sample gave rise to the 15 T cell receptor beta chains below, sequenced in a study of OX40 agonist ivuxolimab in advanced cancers. The data were produced by immunoSEQ multiplex PCR, yet TCRdb's version contains in-frame clones alone and is incomplete. The repertoire has about 66,000 clones, over 80% of them found once; the top ten carry under 2.5%. Sequencing was performed on CD4+ or CD8+ T cells sorted from blood, taken in a trial of the OX40 agonist ivuxolimab. The receptors were gathered from an adult with an advanced solid tumor such as melanoma, head and neck, liver or kidney cancer.

V is TRBV29-1 and J is TRBJ2-1; TRBD2 matches at 10 bases. Germline V gene sequence: CDR1 SQVTM, CDR2 ANQGSEA. This CDR3 contains 15 residues. With 4 bases clipped from V and 9 bases from J, the junction kept 12 bases outside the gene matches. The CDR3 here is CSVAVLSSGRGEQFF. In nucleotides, the CDR3 is TGCAGCGTTGCAGTCCTGTCTAGCGGGAGAGGTGAGCAGTTCTTC.

The genes are TRBV7-2 and TRBJ2-7; the D gene could be TRBD1 or TRBD2 (5 bases each). The germline V gene encodes CDR1 SGHTA and CDR2 FQGNSA. The V and J ends lost 2 bases and 0 bases respectively, with 11 bases between them. This CDR3 spans 15 amino acids. The CDR3 is CASSLRGPDSYEQYF. DNA for the CDR3: TGTGCCAGCAGCTTACGGGGCCCTGACTCCTACGAGCAGTACTTC. Complete variable domain (other parts from reference TRBV7-2 and TRBJ2-7): GAGVSQSPSNKVTEKGKDVELRCDPISGHTALYWYRQSLGQGLEFLIYFQGNSAPDKSGLPSDRFSAERTGGSVSTLTIQRTQQEDSAVYLCASSLRGPDSYEQYFGPGTRLTVT.

The chain has TRBV6-1 and TRBJ2-3; the match to TRBD2 covers 8 bases. This CDR3 has 14 amino acids. Germline loops: CDR1 MNHNS, CDR2 SASEGT. V was pared by 5 bases and J by 6 bases, with 7 bases of the junction left unmatched. The CDR3 region has the DNA TGTGCCAGCAGTCCCGGACTAGCAGCGGATACGCAGTATTTT. Protein product: CASSPGLAADTQYF.

J is TRBJ1-1 and V is TRBV30; TRBD1 is a possible D gene (6 bases). CDR1 and CDR2 from the germline V gene are GTSNPN and SVGIG (reference sequence). The CDR3 loop spans 11 amino acids. The V gene lost 1 base and the J gene lost 8 bases, with 8 bases spanning the gap. The CDR3 reads CAWSDRAEAFF. CDR3 DNA: TGTGCCTGGAGTGACAGGGCAGAAGCTTTCTTT.

This chain links TRBV6-4 with TRBJ2-2; 8 nucleotides agree with TRBD2. V was pared by 6 bases and J by 2 bases, with 8 bases of the junction left unmatched. The CDR3 is 16 residues long. Germline CDR1 MRHNA, CDR2 SNTAGT. The chain's CDR3 is CASRQSVAGNTGELFF. The DNA for the CDR3 is TGTGCCAGCAGACAATCGGTAGCGGGAAACACCGGGGAGCTGTTTTTT.

The chain carries TRBV2 and TRBJ1-6; D unresolved. The length of the CDR3 is 13 residues. Per the germline V gene, CDR1 is SNHLY and CDR2 is FYNNEI. Deletions cut 5 bases from V and 6 bases from J, with 8 bases between. DNA of the CDR3: TGTGCCAGCAGTACCAGACTTAATTCACCCCTCCACTTT. This sequence encodes CASSTRLNSPLHF.

The chain carries TRBV10-3 and TRBJ2-1, with 12 bases matching TRBD2. This CDR3 contains 15 residues. The J segment lost 8 bases and the V segment lost 6 bases, leaving 8 bases of the junction unmatched. From germline, CDR1 is ENHRY and CDR2 SYGVKD. CDR3 in DNA: TGTGCCATCAGGGGAGGACTAGCGGGAATTGATGAGCAGTTCTTC. It codes for CAIRGGLAGIDEQFF.

The CDR3 DNA reads TGTGCCAGCAGGCCCGACGGAGGCGGAAACACCATATATTTT. Translation: CASRPDGGGNTIYF. The gene calls are TRBV6-1 and TRBJ1-3; no firm D call. V shed 6 bases and J shed 4 bases, with 13 bases lying between them. The V gene's germline CDR1 is MNHNS and CDR2 SASEGT. CDR3 size: 14 residues.

The J gene is TRBJ1-5, the V gene TRBV4-3, with TRBD1 as a possible D gene (6 bases). The V end lost 0 bases, the J end lost 2 bases, and 8 bases lay between the germline ends. Germline lookup yields CDR1 LGHNA and CDR2 YSLEER. This CDR3 has 15 amino acids. The CDR3 loop is CASSQEGGGNQPQHF. The CDR3 DNA reads as TGCGCCAGCAGCCAAGAAGGGGGAGGCAATCAGCCCCAGCATTTT.

CDR3 loop: CASSVGAGGGNTIYF. In DNA form, the CDR3 reads TGTGCCAGCAGCGTAGGGGCAGGGGGAGGAAACACCATATATTTT. The chain has TRBV9 and TRBJ1-3, with 7 bases matching TRBD1. The germline gives CDR1 SGDLS, CDR2 YYNGEE. This CDR3 region has 15 residues. Unmatched junction bases numbered 4, after V lost 0 bases and J lost 4 bases. The full variable domain, rest sourced from reference TRBV9 and TRBJ1-3, is DSGVTQTPKHLITATGQRVTLRCSPRSGDLSVYWYQQSLDQGLQFLIQYYNGEERAKGNILERFSAQQFPDLHSELNLSSLELGDSALYFCASSVGAGGGNTIYFGEGSWLTVV.

The gene calls are TRBV28 and TRBJ2-1; D may match TRBD1 or TRBD2 (5 bases each). The length of the CDR3 is 14 residues. CDR1 MDHEN and CDR2 SYDVKM come from the germline V gene. V lost 4 bases and J lost 7, with 14 bases in between. CDR3 amino acids: CASSSRDEGNEQFF. CDR3 in DNA: TGTGCCAGCAGTTCTCGGGACGAGGGGAATGAGCAGTTCTTC.

This clone appeared a few times. The gene calls are TRBV6-5 and TRBJ2-7; 8 bases match TRBD1. CDR1 and CDR2 from the germline V gene are MNHEY and SVGAGI. This CDR3 comprises 15 residues. Trimming took 6 bases from V and 2 from J; bases not matched to a gene: 9. The CDR3 loop is CASRRGQVPAYEQYF. The CDR3 DNA reads as TGTGCCAGCAGACGGGGACAGGTACCCGCCTACGAGCAGTACTTC.

The rearrangement links TRBV27 to TRBJ2-1, with D maybe TRBD2 (6 bases). The CDR3 spans 18 residues. V lost 6 bases and J 0 bases, leaving 21 bases between the germline ends. CDR1 MNHEY and CDR2 SMNVEV come from the germline V gene (reference sequence). For the CDR3, the DNA is TGTGCCAGCAGCTTGACCGGGACTTGGCGGAGCTCCTACAATGAGCAGTTCTTC. Translated: CASSLTGTWRSSYNEQFF.

The V gene is TRBV6-6, the J gene TRBJ2-7, with D uncertain. The germline V gene encodes CDR1 MNHNY and CDR2 SVGAGI (reference sequence). Trimming took 6 bases from V and 3 from J, leaving 15 bases between them. This CDR3 has 14 residues. CDR3 bases: TGTGCCAGCAGCCTGAGTATCGTAGGCTACGAGCAGTACTTC. This sequence encodes CASSLSIVGYEQYF.

The chain recombines TRBV2 with TRBJ2-3, with unresolved D. Germline lookup yields CDR1 SNHLY and CDR2 FYNNEI. Trimming took 7 bases from V and 14 from J, leaving 19 bases between them. This CDR3 spans 12 amino acids. As DNA, the CDR3 is TGTGCCAGCACCCCTGTTGGGTCTAGGCCGTATTTT. Translating gives CASTPVGSRPYF.